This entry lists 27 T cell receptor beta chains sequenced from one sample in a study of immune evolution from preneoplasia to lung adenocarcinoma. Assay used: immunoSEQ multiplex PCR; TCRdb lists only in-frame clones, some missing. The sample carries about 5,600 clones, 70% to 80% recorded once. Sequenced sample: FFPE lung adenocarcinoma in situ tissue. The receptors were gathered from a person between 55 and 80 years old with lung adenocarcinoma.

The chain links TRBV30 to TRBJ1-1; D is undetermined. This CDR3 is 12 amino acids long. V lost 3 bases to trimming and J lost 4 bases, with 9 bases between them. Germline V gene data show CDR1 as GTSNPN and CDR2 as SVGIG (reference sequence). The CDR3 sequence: CAWRQRGTEAFF. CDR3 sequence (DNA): TGTGCCTGGAGACAGAGAGGCACTGAAGCTTTCTTT.

For the CDR3, the DNA is TGTGCCAGCAGTCTTTCTATAAGTGGGCGCTCCTACAATGAGCAGTTCTTC. Translated: CASSLSISGRSYNEQFF. The rearrangement links TRBV5-4 to TRBJ2-1; D gene uncertain. CDR1 and CDR2 from the germline V gene are SGHNT and YYREEE (reference sequence). The CDR3 sequence is 17 residues long. The ends were cut back, 5 bases at V and 0 bases at J, with 18 bases in the middle.

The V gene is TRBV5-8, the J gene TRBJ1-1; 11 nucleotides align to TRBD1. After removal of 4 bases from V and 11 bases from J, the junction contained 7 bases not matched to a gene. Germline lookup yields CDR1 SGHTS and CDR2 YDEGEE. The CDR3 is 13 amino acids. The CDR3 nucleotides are TGTGCCAGCAGCCCACGGACAGGGGGCAGGGCTTTCTTT. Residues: CASSPRTGGRAFF. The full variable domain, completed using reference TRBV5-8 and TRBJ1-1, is EAGVTQSPTHLIKTRGQQATLRCSPISGHTSVYWYQQALGLGLQFLLWYDEGEERNRGNFPPRFSGRQFPNYSSELNVNALELEDSALYLCASSPRTGGRAFFGQGTRLTVV.

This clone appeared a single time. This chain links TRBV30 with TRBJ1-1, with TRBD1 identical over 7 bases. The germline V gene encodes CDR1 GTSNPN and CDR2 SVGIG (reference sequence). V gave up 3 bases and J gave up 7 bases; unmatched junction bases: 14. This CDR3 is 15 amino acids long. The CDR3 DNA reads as TGTGCCTGGAGGGGGATCTACAGGGGAATTAATGAAGCTTTCTTT. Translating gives CAWRGIYRGINEAFF.

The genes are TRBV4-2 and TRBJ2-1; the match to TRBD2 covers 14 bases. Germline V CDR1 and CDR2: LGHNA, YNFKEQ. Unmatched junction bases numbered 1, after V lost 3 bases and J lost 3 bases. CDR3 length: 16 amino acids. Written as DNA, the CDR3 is TGTGCCAGCAGCCATGGACTAGCGGGGGGCTACAATGAGCAGTTCTTC. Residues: CASSHGLAGGYNEQFF.

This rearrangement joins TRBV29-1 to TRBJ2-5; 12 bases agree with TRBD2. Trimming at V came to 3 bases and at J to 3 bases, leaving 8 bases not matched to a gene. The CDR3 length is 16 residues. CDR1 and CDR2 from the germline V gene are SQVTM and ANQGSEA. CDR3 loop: CSVDQLAGGAKETQYF. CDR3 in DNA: TGCAGCGTTGACCAACTAGCGGGGGGAGCCAAAGAGACCCAGTACTTC.

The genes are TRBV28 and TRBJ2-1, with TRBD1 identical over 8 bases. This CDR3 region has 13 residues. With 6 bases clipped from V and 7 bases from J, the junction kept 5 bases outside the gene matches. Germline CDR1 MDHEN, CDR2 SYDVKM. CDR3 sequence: CASRVTGENEQFF. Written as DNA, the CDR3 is TGTGCCAGCAGAGTGACAGGGGAGAATGAGCAGTTCTTC. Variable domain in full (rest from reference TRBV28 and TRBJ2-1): DVKVTQSSRYLVKRTGEKVFLECVQDMDHENMFWYRQDPGLGLRLIYFSYDVKMKEKGDIPEGYSVSREKKERFSLILESASTNQTSMYLCASRVTGENEQFFGPGTRLTVL.

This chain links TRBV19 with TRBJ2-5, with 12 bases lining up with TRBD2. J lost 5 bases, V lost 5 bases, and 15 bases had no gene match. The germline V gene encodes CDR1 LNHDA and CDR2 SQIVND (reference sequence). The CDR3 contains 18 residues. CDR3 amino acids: CASSSRLAGEAIRETQYF. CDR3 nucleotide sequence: TGTGCCAGTAGTTCCCGACTAGCGGGGGAGGCGATCCGGGAGACCCAGTACTTC. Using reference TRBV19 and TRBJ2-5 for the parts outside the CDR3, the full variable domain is DGGITQSPKYLFRKEGQNVTLSCEQNLNHDAMYWYRQDPGQGLRLIYYSQIVNDFQKGDIAEGYSVSREKKESFPLTVTSAQKNPTAFYLCASSSRLAGEAIRETQYFGPGTRLLVL.

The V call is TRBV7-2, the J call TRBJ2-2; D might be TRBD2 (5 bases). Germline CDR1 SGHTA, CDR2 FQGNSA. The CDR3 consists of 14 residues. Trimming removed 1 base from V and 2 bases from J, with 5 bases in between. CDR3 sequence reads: CASSLGLNTGELFF. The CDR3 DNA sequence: TGTGCCAGCAGCTTAGGACTAAACACCGGGGAGCTGTTTTTT.

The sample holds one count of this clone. CDR3: CASMGGGVSYNEQFF. The CDR3, as DNA: TGTGCCAGCATGGGGGGGGGCGTGTCCTACAATGAGCAGTTCTTC. The rearrangement uses TRBV28 and TRBJ2-1; the D gene is possibly TRBD2 (7 bases). V was cut by 7 bases and J by 1 base, with 14 bases left in between. The CDR3 is 15 amino acids. Germline V gene data show CDR1 as MDHEN and CDR2 as SYDVKM. The full variable domain, in which reference TRBV28 and TRBJ2-1 provide the parts outside the CDR3, is DVKVTQSSRYLVKRTGEKVFLECVQDMDHENMFWYRQDPGLGLRLIYFSYDVKMKEKGDIPEGYSVSREKKERFSLILESASTNQTSMYLCASMGGGVSYNEQFFGPGTRLTVL.

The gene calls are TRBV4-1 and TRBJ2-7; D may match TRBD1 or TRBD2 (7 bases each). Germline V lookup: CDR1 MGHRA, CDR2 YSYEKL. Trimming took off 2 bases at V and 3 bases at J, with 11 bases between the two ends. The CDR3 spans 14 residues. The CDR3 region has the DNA TGCGCCAGCAGCCAATCAGGGGGGGTCTACGAGCAGTACTTC. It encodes CASSQSGGVYEQYF.

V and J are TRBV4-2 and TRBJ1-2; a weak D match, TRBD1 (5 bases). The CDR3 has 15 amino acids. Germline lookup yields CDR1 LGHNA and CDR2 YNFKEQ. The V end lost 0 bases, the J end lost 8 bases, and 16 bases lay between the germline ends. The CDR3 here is CASSQDLDSLRGYTF. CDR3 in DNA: TGTGCCAGCAGCCAAGATCTTGACAGCCTCCGCGGCTACACCTTC.

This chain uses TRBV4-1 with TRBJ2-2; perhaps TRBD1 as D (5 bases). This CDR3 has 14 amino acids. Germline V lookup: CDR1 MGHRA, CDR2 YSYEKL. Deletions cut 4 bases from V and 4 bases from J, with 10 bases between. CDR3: CASSRDSFTGELFF. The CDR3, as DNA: TGCGCCAGCAGCCGAGACAGTTTCACCGGGGAGCTGTTTTTT.

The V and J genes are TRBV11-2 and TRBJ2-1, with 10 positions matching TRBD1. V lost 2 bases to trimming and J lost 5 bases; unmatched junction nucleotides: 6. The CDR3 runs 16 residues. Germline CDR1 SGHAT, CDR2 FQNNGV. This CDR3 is CASSLQLGQGDNEQFF. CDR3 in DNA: TGTGCCAGCAGCTTACAACTCGGACAGGGGGACAATGAGCAGTTCTTC. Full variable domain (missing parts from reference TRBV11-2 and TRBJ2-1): EAGVAQSPRYKIIEKRQSVAFWCNPISGHATLYWYQQILGQGPKLLIQFQNNGVVDDSQLPKDRFSAERLKGVDSTLKIQPAKLEDSAVYLCASSLQLGQGDNEQFFGPGTRLTVL.

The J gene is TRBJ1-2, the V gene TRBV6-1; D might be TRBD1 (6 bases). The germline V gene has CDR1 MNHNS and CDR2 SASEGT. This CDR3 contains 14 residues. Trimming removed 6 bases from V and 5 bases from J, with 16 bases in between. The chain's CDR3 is CASRPTTGPYGYTF. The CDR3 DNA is TGTGCCAGCAGGCCCACGACAGGACCTTATGGCTACACCTTC.

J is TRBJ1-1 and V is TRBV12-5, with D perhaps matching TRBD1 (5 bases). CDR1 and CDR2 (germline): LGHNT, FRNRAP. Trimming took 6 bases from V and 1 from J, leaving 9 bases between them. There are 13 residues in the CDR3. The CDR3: CASGKTGNTEAFF. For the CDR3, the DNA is TGTGCTAGTGGAAAAACAGGGAACACTGAAGCTTTCTTT.

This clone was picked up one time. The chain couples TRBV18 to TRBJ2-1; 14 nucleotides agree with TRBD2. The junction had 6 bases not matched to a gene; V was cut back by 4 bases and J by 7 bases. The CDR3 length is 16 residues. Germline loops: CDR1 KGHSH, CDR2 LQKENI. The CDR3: CASSLRTSGGFNEQFF. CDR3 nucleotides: TGTGCCAGCTCACTACGGACTAGCGGGGGGTTTAATGAGCAGTTCTTC.

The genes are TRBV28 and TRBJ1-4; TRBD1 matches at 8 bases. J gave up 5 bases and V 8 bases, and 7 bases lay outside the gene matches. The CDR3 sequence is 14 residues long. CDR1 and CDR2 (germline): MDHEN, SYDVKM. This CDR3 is CASRSGGSNEKLFF. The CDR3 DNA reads TGTGCCAGCCGTTCAGGGGGCAGCAATGAAAAACTGTTTTTT.

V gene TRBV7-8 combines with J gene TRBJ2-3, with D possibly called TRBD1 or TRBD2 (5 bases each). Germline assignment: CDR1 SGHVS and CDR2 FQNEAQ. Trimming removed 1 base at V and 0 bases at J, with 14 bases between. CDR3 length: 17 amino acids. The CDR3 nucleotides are TGTGCCAGCAGCTTAGGGCTCCGGGACCTCAGCACAGATACGCAGTATTTT. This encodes CASSLGLRDLSTDTQYF.

CDR3 DNA: TGTGCCAGTAGAAGAGAATTCGGGGTTGAAGCTTTCTTT. Translated, it gives CASRREFGVEAFF. V gene TRBV19 combines with J gene TRBJ1-1; D is unclear. The CDR3 contains 13 residues. Between the trimmed V and J ends, which lost 6 bases and 7 bases, there was a span of 15 bases. Germline CDR1 LNHDA, CDR2 SQIVND (reference sequence).

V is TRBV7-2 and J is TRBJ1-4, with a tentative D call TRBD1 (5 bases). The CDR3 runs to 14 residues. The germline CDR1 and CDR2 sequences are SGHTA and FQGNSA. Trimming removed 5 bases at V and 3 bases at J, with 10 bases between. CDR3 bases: TGTGCCAGCAGCCCAGGGTTTGCTAATGAAAAACTGTTTTTT. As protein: CASSPGFANEKLFF.

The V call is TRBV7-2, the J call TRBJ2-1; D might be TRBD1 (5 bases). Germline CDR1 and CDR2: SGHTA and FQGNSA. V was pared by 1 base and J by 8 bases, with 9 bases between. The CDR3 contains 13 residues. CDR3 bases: TGTGCCAGCAGCTTAGTGGGCAGGGATGAGCAGTTCTTC. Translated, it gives CASSLVGRDEQFF.

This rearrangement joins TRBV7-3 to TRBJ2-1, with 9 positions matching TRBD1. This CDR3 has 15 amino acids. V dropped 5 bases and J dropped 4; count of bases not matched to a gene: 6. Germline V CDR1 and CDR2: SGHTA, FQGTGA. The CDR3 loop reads CASSTGQGIYNEQFF. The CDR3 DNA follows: TGTGCCAGCAGCACGGGACAGGGTATATACAATGAGCAGTTCTTC.

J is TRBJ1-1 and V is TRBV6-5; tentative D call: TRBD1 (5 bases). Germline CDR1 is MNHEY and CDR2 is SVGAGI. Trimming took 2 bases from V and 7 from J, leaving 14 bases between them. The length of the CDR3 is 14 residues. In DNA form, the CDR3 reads TGTGCCAGCAGTTACGCGGGTTCCAGGGATGAAGCTTTCTTT. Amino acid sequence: CASSYAGSRDEAFF.

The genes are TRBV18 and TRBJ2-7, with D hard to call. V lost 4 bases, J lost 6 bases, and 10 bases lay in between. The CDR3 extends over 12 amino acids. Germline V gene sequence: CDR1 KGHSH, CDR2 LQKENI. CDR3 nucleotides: TGTGCCAGCTCACGCGACACGTCCGAGCAGTACTTC. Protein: CASSRDTSEQYF.

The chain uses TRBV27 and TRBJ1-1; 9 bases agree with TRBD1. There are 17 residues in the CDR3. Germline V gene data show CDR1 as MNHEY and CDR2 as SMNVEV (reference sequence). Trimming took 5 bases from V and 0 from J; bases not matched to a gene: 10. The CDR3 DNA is TGTGCCAGCAGTCCAGGACAGGGGCCCTTCATGAACACTGAAGCTTTCTTT. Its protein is CASSPGQGPFMNTEAFF.

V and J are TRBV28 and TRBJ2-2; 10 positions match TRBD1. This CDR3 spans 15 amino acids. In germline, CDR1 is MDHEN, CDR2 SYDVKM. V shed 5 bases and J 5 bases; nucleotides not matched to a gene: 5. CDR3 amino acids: CASSGGQGWTGELFF. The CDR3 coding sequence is TGTGCCAGCAGTGGGGGACAGGGGTGGACCGGGGAGCTGTTTTTT. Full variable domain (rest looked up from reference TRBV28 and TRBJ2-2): DVKVTQSSRYLVKRTGEKVFLECVQDMDHENMFWYRQDPGLGLRLIYFSYDVKMKEKGDIPEGYSVSREKKERFSLILESASTNQTSMYLCASSGGQGWTGELFFGEGSRLTVL.